One and the same sample provided the 6 T cell receptor beta chains below, sequenced in a study of T cell responses to AZD1222 COVID-19 vaccine. TCRdb keeps only in-frame clones here, not all; method: immunoSEQ multiplex PCR. Here the sample spans tens of thousands of clones, around 84% being singletons. The material sequenced was peripheral blood, taken 28 days after the second AZD1222 dose. The receptors here all came from an adult who received the AZD1222 COVID-19 vaccine.

The chain links TRBV2 to TRBJ2-2, with TRBD2 as a possible D gene (6 bases). The CDR3 is made up of 14 amino acids. CDR1 is SNHLY, CDR2 FYNNEI, per germline. Trimming left V 5 bases short and J 5 bases short, with 12 bases between. The CDR3 DNA reads TGTGCCAGCAGTCGGACTGGGGGGACCGGGGAGCTGTTTTTT. It encodes CASSRTGGTGELFF.

The chain uses TRBV27 and TRBJ1-4; weak D call: TRBD1 (5 bases). CDR3 size: 17 residues. The V end was cut by 8 bases, the J end by 8 bases, with 27 bases between. Germline CDR1 and CDR2: MNHEY and SMNVEV (reference sequence). The DNA of the CDR3 is TGTGCCAGCGGACGTCTCGACTTTGGGGCCCTAGACGAAAAACTGTTTTTT. Its translation is CASGRLDFGALDEKLFF.

V and J are TRBV19 and TRBJ1-1; 9 bases are a match to TRBD1. Germline CDR1 reads LNHDA; CDR2 reads SQIVND (reference sequence). Trimming took 8 bases from V and 7 from J; bases not matched to a gene: 5. There are 12 residues in the CDR3. CDR3 bases: TGTGCCAGTCCGGGACAGGGTTATGAAGCTTTCTTT. It yields the protein CASPGQGYEAFF.

The chain couples TRBV5-1 to TRBJ2-2; perhaps D is TRBD1 or TRBD2 (5 bases each). Germline lookup yields CDR1 SGHRS and CDR2 YFSETQ. The V and J ends lost 3 bases and 1 base respectively, with 10 bases between them. There are 15 residues in the CDR3. The chain's CDR3 is CASSWGTVNTGELFF. CDR3 sequence (DNA): TGCGCCAGCAGCTGGGGGACGGTGAACACCGGGGAGCTGTTTTTT.

This chain joins TRBV5-1 and TRBJ2-7, with a possible D match to TRBD2 (5 bases). The V gene lost 2 bases and the J gene lost 6 bases, with 15 bases spanning the gap. This CDR3 has 14 residues. Germline V CDR1 and CDR2: SGHRS, YFSETQ. CDR3 DNA sequence: TGCGCCAGCAGCTTCCGGCCTTCCAGCGGCGAGCAGTACTTC. It yields the protein CASSFRPSSGEQYF.

This clone was counted only a few times. The chain uses TRBV6-5 and TRBJ1-5; 9 positions match TRBD1. The CDR3 runs to 15 residues. Germline CDR1 MNHEY, CDR2 SVGAGI. V was pared by 2 bases and J by 10 bases, with 9 bases of the junction left unmatched. The CDR3 is CASSYGGTGWRPQHF. The CDR3 DNA reads as TGTGCCAGCAGTTACGGAGGGACAGGGTGGCGTCCCCAGCATTTT.